The rows below give T cell receptor beta chains drawn from one sample of a study of cytomegalovirus exposure and HLA in healthy donors. Assay: immunoSEQ multiplex PCR; the TCRdb copy retains only in-frame clones and omits some. The sample shows approximately 72,000 clones, 60% to 75% of them seen only once. Sequencing was carried out using PBMCs. The receptors come from a middle-aged man in good health and CMV-seropositive. CDR3s include the opening cysteine and the closing phenylalanine or tryptophan. The D gene is left open where the match is weak. Part of the rows lack a size; the others show once, few, many or a class for expanded clones.

TRBD1 . TRBJ1-2 TRBV5-6 TGTGCCAGCAGCCCTCTCGGACAGGGCTATGGCTACACCTTC CASSPLGQGYGYTF
. . TRBJ1-2 TRBV5-1 TGCGCCAGCAGAGATGATAACAGGGATGGCTACACCTTC CASRDDNRDGYTF
. . TRBJ1-1 TRBV29-1 TGCAGCGCGACCAGGATGATGAACACTGAAGCTTTCTTT CSATRMMNTEAFF
. . TRBJ2-3 TRBV28 TGTGCCAGCAGTTTAGGAGGGATAGGGGATACGCAGTATTTT CASSLGGIGDTQYF
TRBD1 . TRBJ1-2 TRBV14 TGTGCCAGCAGCCTGGGACAGGGAAACTATGGCTACACCTTC CASSLGQGNYGYTF
. . TRBJ1-2 TRBV5-1 TGCGCCAGCACGGAAGGGGCGTACTATGGCTACACCTTC CASTEGAYYGYTF
TRBD2 few TRBJ2-5 TRBV7-2 TGTGCCAGCAGCCGGCAGACTAGCCGTGAGACCCAGTACTTC CASSRQTSRETQYF
. . TRBJ2-3 TRBV7-8 TGTGCCAGCAGCTTAGGGGGCCCCCTGAGCACAGATACGCAGTATTTT CASSLGGPLSTDTQYF
. . TRBJ2-3 TRBV6-1 TGTGCCAGCAGTGAAATCCAGGGCACAGATACGCAGTATTTT CASSEIQGTDTQYF
. . TRBJ1-1 TRBV29-1 TGCAGCGTTGTCGGGAACACTGAAGCTTTCTTT CSVVGNTEAFF
. few TRBJ2-7 TRBV18 TGTGCCAGCTCACCGCAGGGGCTCTTTTCCTACGAGCAGTACTTC CASSPQGLFSYEQYF
. . TRBJ1-3 TRBV4-2 TGTGCCAGCAGCCACCCTACAGGCGACTCTGGAAACACCATATATTTT CASSHPTGDSGNTIYF
. . TRBJ1-2 TRBV28 TGTGCCAGCAGTCGGGGTCCCCGCTATGGCTACACCTTC CASSRGPRYGYTF
TRBD1 few TRBJ1-2 TRBV2 TGTGCCAGCAGGGGGACAGGAAGGGGCTATGGCTACACCTTC CASRGTGRGYGYTF
. . TRBJ1-6 TRBV6-6 TGTGCCAGCGGTACAGGGTCATATTCACCCCTCCACTTT CASGTGSYSPLHF
TRBD2 . TRBJ2-3 TRBV15 TGTGCCACCAGCAGCGATGCGGGGGGGGGCACAGATACGCAGTATTTT CATSSDAGGGTDTQYF
. . TRBJ2-7 TRBV5-4 TGTGCCAGCAGCCCCGGTCCTTATGCCGAGCAGTACTTC CASSPGPYAEQYF
TRBD1 . TRBJ1-2 TRBV12-5 TGTGCTAGTGGGAGGGGACAGATAATGTATGGCTACACCTTC CASGRGQIMYGYTF
. . TRBJ1-2 TRBV14 TGTGCCAGCAGCCACGAGAATGGTGGCTACACCTTC CASSHENGGYTF
. once TRBJ1-1 TRBV15 TGTGCCACCAGCAGAGTTGGAGGTTGGAAGGGAGGTAACACTGAAGCTTTCTTT CATSRVGGWKGGNTEAFF
. few TRBJ2-7 TRBV27 TGTGCCAGCAGTCCCCCCCAAGGGGAAATAGACCGGAAGCAGTACTTC CASSPPQGEIDRKQYF
. . TRBJ1-2 TRBV6-5 TGTGCCAGCAGTTCTCCCCGACAGAAGCCTAACTATGGCTACACCTTC CASSSPRQKPNYGYTF
. . TRBJ1-1 TRBV6-5 TGTGCCAGCAGTTTAACTTACAACACTGAAGCTTTCTTT CASSLTYNTEAFF
. . TRBJ2-1 TRBV5-1 TGCGCCAGCAGCTTGGCGCTAGTTAGCATCAATGAGCAGTTCTTC CASSLALVSINEQFF
TRBD1 few TRBJ1-2 TRBV7-6 TGTGCCAGCAGCACCCGGGGTTATATTTCCCGACAGGGCAGGGGAGGCTACACCTTC CASSTRGYISRQGRGGYTF
. . TRBJ1-2 TRBV7-3 TGTGCCAGCAGCTTGACGGTGACAGGTGCTGGCTACACCTTC CASSLTVTGAGYTF
. . TRBJ2-7 TRBV30 TGTGCCTGGAGTGCTAAGAAGAACGAGCAGTACTTC CAWSAKKNEQYF
. few TRBJ2-1 TRBV4-1 TGCGCCAGCAGCCCTGGACAAGCCAATGAGCAGTTCTTC CASSPGQANEQFF
. . TRBJ2-7 TRBV15 TGTGCCACCAGCAAGGACATTGGCTCCTACGAGCAGTACTTC CATSKDIGSYEQYF
TRBD1 . TRBJ1-5 TRBV6-6 TGTGCCAGCAGTCCCCAACAGGGGAGCAATCAGCCCCAGCATTTT CASSPQQGSNQPQHF
. . TRBJ2-7 TRBV9 TGTGCCAGCAGCCTAGGTGACTCCGAGCAGTACTTC CASSLGDSEQYF
. few TRBJ1-6 TRBV15 TGTGCCACCAGCAGAGATCGTGGCCAGGGGTTTTCACCCCTCCACTTT CATSRDRGQGFSPLHF
TRBD1 . TRBJ2-5 TRBV30 TGTGCCTGGAGTGGGGGACAGTTTGAGACCCAGTACTTC CAWSGGQFETQYF
. . TRBJ2-7 TRBV28 TGTGCCAGCCAGGCCTACTACGAGCAGTACTTC CASQAYYEQYF
. . TRBJ2-2 TRBV6-4 TGTGCCAGCAGCATAAAACAGGGAGACACCGGGGAGCTGTTTTTT CASSIKQGDTGELFF
. . TRBJ1-6 TRBV7-9 TGTGCCAGCCTGGAGGAACTGGGACAAGTTAATTCACCCCTCCACTTT CASLEELGQVNSPLHF
TRBD2 . TRBJ2-1 TRBV4-2 TGTGCCAGCAGCCCCGGGACTAGCGGGCCCTCTAACAATGAGCAGTTCTTC CASSPGTSGPSNNEQFF
TRBD2 . TRBJ2-5 TRBV2 TGTGCCAGCAGTGGCTCTAGCGGGGGGTACGGGGAGACCCAGTACTTC CASSGSSGGYGETQYF
. . TRBJ1-2 TRBV4-1 TGCGCCAGCAGCCAAGTCGGCGGGGATTTGGGCGGCTACACCTTC CASSQVGGDLGGYTF
TRBD1 . TRBJ1-2 TRBV19 TGTGCCAGTAGTATAGGGGGACAGGGGTCCTATGGCTACACCTTC CASSIGGQGSYGYTF
. . TRBJ2-6 TRBV7-3 TGTGCCAGCAGCACGGCAGGAGTAGGGGCAGGCGTCCTGACTTTC CASSTAGVGAGVLTF
. . TRBJ2-3 TRBV6-5 TGTGCCAGCAGTCAACGGACAGGTGGGGGGGATACGCAGTATTTT CASSQRTGGGDTQYF
. . TRBJ1-3 TRBV4-1 TGCGCCAGCAGCCCATCCCGAGCGCCTGGAAACACCATATATTTT CASSPSRAPGNTIYF
TRBD1 . TRBJ2-5 TRBV6-5 TGTGCCAGCAGTGTCCGGGACAGGGGGCTGACCCAGTACTTC CASSVRDRGLTQYF
TRBD2 . TRBJ2-1 TRBV4-1 TGCGCCAGCAGCCAAGGCTCTAGCGGGGGGTACAATGAGCAGTTCTTC CASSQGSSGGYNEQFF
. . TRBJ2-1 TRBV10-3 TGTGCCATCAAAAGGGACACCTCGCTGCGTGAGCAGTTCTTC CAIKRDTSLREQFF
. . TRBJ1-4 TRBV30 TGTGCCTGGAGTGTACCGGGAGGACTGTTTTTT CAWSVPGGLFF
TRBD1 . TRBJ2-2 TRBV7-2 TGTGCCAGCAGCCTACGCACCGGGACAGGCACCGGGGAGCTGTTTTTT CASSLRTGTGTGELFF
TRBD1 . TRBJ1-5 TRBV28 TGTGCCAGCATACAGGGGGCGTGGAATCAGCCCCAGCATTTT CASIQGAWNQPQHF
. . TRBJ1-5 TRBV7-8 TGTGCCAGCAGCTCGTGGTTTAAAGACACCAACAATCAGCCCCAGCATTTT CASSSWFKDTNNQPQHF
TRBD1 . TRBJ2-7 TRBV29-1 TGCAGCGTTTACGGGACAGTGGCCTACGAGCAGTACTTC CSVYGTVAYEQYF
. . TRBJ1-1 TRBV7-9 TGTGCCAGCAGCTCAGTCGCTGGCGGGGGGCAGGGCACTGAAGCTTTCTTT CASSSVAGGGQGTEAFF
. . TRBJ2-4 TRBV5-1 TGCGCCAGCGGCCTAGATCAAGTAGCCAAAAACATTCAGTACTTC CASGLDQVAKNIQYF
. . TRBJ2-3 TRBV4-1 TGCGCCAGCAGCCAGGGGTGGGGGGTAGGAGATACGCAGTATTTT CASSQGWGVGDTQYF
. . TRBJ1-1 TRBV6-5 TGTGCCAGCAGCGCGGGACACACTGAAGCTTTCTTT CASSAGHTEAFF
. . TRBJ2-1 TRBV19 TGTGCCAGTAGTATTCCTTTTCCCGGACAGATTTCCTACAATGAGCAGTTCTTC CASSIPFPGQISYNEQFF
. few TRBJ1-5 TRBV19 TGTGCCAGTACCATAGGTACAGGGATAGGTGATCAGCCCCAGCATTTT CASTIGTGIGDQPQHF
TRBD1 . TRBJ2-2 TRBV11-2 TGTGCCAGCAGCTTCACAGGGGGAACCGGGGAGCTGTTTTTT CASSFTGGTGELFF
TRBD2 . TRBJ2-5 TRBV6-5 TGTGCCAGCAGCCGGACTAGCGGGGGGCAAGAGACCCAGTACTTC CASSRTSGGQETQYF
. . TRBJ2-3 TRBV2 TGTGCCAGCAGTGAAGAAGCTGATACGCAGTATTTT CASSEEADTQYF